A selection of T cell receptor beta chains follows, all from one sample in a study of Ad26.COV2.S vaccination and SARS-CoV-2 variants. The method was immunoSEQ multiplex PCR; TCRdb's version includes in-frame clones alone and lacks a portion of them. The profile shows fewer than 800,000 clones, roughly 90% of them singletons. The material was peripheral blood, obtained in a trial of Ad26.COV2.S vaccine versus placebo. All receptors derive from a person aged 18-60 years who received the Ad26.COV2.S COVID-19 vaccine or a placebo. The CDR3 runs from the conserved cysteine through the conserved F or W. A D gene is named only where the DNA matches it firmly. Clone size is shown for a subset of rows, as once, few, many or a class of expanded clone.

CASSYVQGRTNTEAFF TGTGCCAGCAGTTACGTCCAGGGGCGAACGAACACTGAAGCTTTCTTT TRBV6-6 - - TRBJ1-1
CAWSPGQRDQPQHF TGTGCCTGGAGCCCGGGACAGAGGGATCAGCCCCAGCATTTT TRBV30 TRBD1 - TRBJ1-5
CASSYNDRLSPLHF TGTGCCAGCAGTTATAATGACAGACTTTCACCCCTCCACTTT TRBV6-5 - - TRBJ1-6
CASSIVASGSHEQYF TGTGCCAGTAGTATAGTGGCTAGCGGGAGCCACGAGCAGTACTTC TRBV19 TRBD2 - TRBJ2-7
CASSESSGIYEQYF TGCGCCAGCAGTGAAAGTAGCGGGATCTACGAGCAGTACTTC TRBV10-1 TRBD2 - TRBJ2-7
CASSLGQETQYF TGTGCCAGCAGCTTGGGCCAAGAGACCCAGTACTTC TRBV7-2 - - TRBJ2-5
CASSLGTSGVTDTQYF TGTGCCAGCAGCTTAGGAACTAGCGGGGTCACAGATACGCAGTATTTT TRBV13 TRBD2 - TRBJ2-3
CASSSSRLAGKAGELFF TGTGCCAGCAGCTCCAGTAGACTAGCGGGGAAGGCCGGGGAGCTGTTTTTT TRBV9 TRBD2 once TRBJ2-2
CASSQDSPGLVGSEQFF TGCGCCAGCAGCCAAGATTCCCCGGGACTAGTTGGTAGTGAGCAGTTCTTC TRBV4-1 TRBD2 - TRBJ2-1
CASSLNTGGNFIQYF TGTGCCAGCAGCTTAAATACGGGGGGGAATTTCATTCAGTACTTC TRBV7-3 TRBD2 - TRBJ2-4
CSVTDRMSTEAFF TGCAGCGTTACCGACAGGATGAGCACTGAAGCTTTCTTT TRBV29-1 - once TRBJ1-1
CASSRDRGRLLFEQYF TGTGCCAGCAGCCGCGACAGGGGGCGTCTCTTGTTCGAGCAGTACTTC TRBV7-9 TRBD1 - TRBJ2-7
CSASFPLGVIAFF TGCAGTGCTAGTTTCCCGCTAGGGGTGATAGCTTTCTTT TRBV20-1 - - TRBJ1-1
CASSSDTGGSYNEQFF TGTGCCAGCAGCTCAGATACCGGGGGGTCCTACAATGAGCAGTTCTTC TRBV9 TRBD2 - TRBJ2-1
CASSQEAGPQETQYF TGTGCCAGCAGCCAAGAAGCAGGGCCCCAAGAGACCCAGTACTTC TRBV3-1/TRBV3-2 - - TRBJ2-5
CASSLGGGGAGQPQHF TGTGCCAGCAGCTTAGGAGGAGGGGGCGCCGGTCAGCCCCAGCATTTT TRBV7-2 TRBD1 - TRBJ1-5
CAWGAGQYYNEQFF TGTGCCTGGGGAGCGGGACAATACTACAATGAGCAGTTCTTC TRBV30 - - TRBJ2-1